The present T cell receptor (beta chain) was sequenced within a study of T cells in Graves' hyperthyroidism and ophthalmopathy. Across the whole study: Peripheral blood was obtained at initial diagnosis, preceding any treatment. Findings and limits, study-wide: Ophthalmopathy was predicted by the model a median of 6.5 months ahead of onset. Most thyroid clonotypes expanded above 0.001 were also detected in blood.

Exclusions: uncontrolled infection, other autoimmune disease, pregnancy, lactation. Germline V gene lookup returns CDR1 MNHNS and CDR2 SASEGT. V shed 5 bases and J 5 bases; nucleotides not matched to a gene: 8. This CDR3 has 14 residues. This clonotype was counted many times. Its antigen is not known. Amplification targeted TCR beta CDR3 regions from RNA transcripts. First-round RT-PCR targeting the TCR CDR3 was performed with the HTBI primer set. TCRdb reprocessed the multiplex PCR reads with MiXCR, giving one entry per CDR3 protein. Of 250,000 or so distinct CDR3 sequences listed, roughly 15% were seen once; the top ten hold over 30%.

The chain uses TRBV6-1 and TRBJ2-5; 7 bases align to TRBD1. Sequenced input: blood. The source is a woman aged 50 to 60 with Graves' hyperthyroidism that later progressed to Graves' ophthalmopathy. DNA of the CDR3: TGTGCCAGCAGTAAACAGGGGACGCACGAGACCCAGTACTTC. Residues: CASSKQGTHETQYF.